The TCR beta chain under discussion was sequenced for a study of graft-versus-host responses after intestinal transplantation. Overall study context: Multivisceral, liver-intestinal, or isolated intestinal grafts were transplanted into recipients. Following induction with anti-thymocyte globulin, all recipients were given tacrolimus and steroids for two to four years.

This CDR3 is built from 15 residues. Germline CDR1 SGHAT, CDR2 FQDESV (reference sequence). V dropped 1 base and J dropped 6 bases, with 15 bases sitting between them. Each mixed lymphocyte reaction held some 200,000 CFSE-labeled responders and some 200,000 irradiated violet-dye-labeled stimulators. Sequencing used immunoSEQ multiplex PCR; TCRdb keeps in-frame clones, though not all of them. The data show about 21,000 clones, with around 41% seen just once and over 1.5% held by the top ten. The sample was alloreactive CD8+ T cells from a mixed lymphocyte reaction culture, taken before intestinal transplant. Subset indicated: CFSE-low proliferating T cells sorted from approximately 6-day pre-transplant mixed lymphocyte reaction (GvH or HvG direction). This receptor was obtained from a human patient who received an intestinal transplant. This sequence joins TRBV11-1 and TRBJ2-5; D unclear. The CDR3 protein is CASSLERSGGQTQYF. DNA of the CDR3: TGTGCCAGCAGCTTAGAGAGGTCAGGTGGGCAGACCCAGTACTTC.